This entry describes one TCR beta chain. Its antigen is unidentified. This CDR3 is built from 15 residues. J gave up 4 bases and V 1 base, and 2 bases lay outside the gene matches. Germline V gives CDR1 SNHLY, CDR2 FYNNEI. Only CD45RO-negative cells positively selected for CCR7 counted as naive CD8 cells, so terminally differentiated effector memory CD45RA+ cells were excluded. Measured with immunoSEQ multiplex PCR; TCRdb has only the in-frame clones, and not every one. The table records nearly 2 million clones, just under 95% of them present only once. The record originates from a study of shared clonotypes between healthy human individuals. About the study: Each donor's CD8 memory used one plate, CD8 naive two, each CD4 subset three.

Study results and caveats: Non-shared clonotypes had lower generation probabilities than those shared by all four donors. About 5% of naive CD4 clonotypes were common to a handful of donors. Memory subsets generally showed lower estimated richness than naive subsets.

The V and J genes are TRBV2 and TRBJ2-2, with TRBD2 identical over 8 bases. The specimen was naive CD8+ T cells sorted from blood. The sequence was obtained from a man aged 18 to 35 in good health. CDR3: CASSEGLAGTGELFF. CDR3 in DNA: TGTGCCAGCAGTGAAGGGCTAGCGGGCACCGGGGAGCTGTTTTTT.